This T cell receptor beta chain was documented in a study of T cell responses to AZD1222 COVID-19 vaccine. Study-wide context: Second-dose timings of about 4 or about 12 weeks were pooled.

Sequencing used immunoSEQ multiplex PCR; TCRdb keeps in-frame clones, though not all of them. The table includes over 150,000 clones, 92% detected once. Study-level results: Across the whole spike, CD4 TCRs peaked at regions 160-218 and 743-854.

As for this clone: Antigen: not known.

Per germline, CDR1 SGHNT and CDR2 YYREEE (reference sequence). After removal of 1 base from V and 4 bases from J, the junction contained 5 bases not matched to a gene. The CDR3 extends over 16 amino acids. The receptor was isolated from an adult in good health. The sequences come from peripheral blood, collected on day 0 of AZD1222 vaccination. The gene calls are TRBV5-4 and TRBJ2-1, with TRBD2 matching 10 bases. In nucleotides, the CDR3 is TGTGCCAGCAGCTTGACTAGCGGGGTTTCTTACAATGAGCAGTTCTTC. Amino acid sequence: CASSLTSGVSYNEQFF.